Described below is a single T cell receptor beta chain sequence and its context. Germline assignment: CDR1 SGHDT and CDR2 YYEEEE. The V segment lost 4 bases and the J segment 3 bases; nucleotides outside the gene matches: 8. The CDR3 sequence is 15 residues long. These data originate in a study of blood T cell repertoires in COVID-19. As for the study in general: Samples taken during acute and convalescent COVID-19 were collected in the United States, Italy and Spain.

The data were produced by immunoSEQ multiplex PCR, yet TCRdb's version contains in-frame clones alone and is incomplete. Of fewer than 200,000 clones listed, approximately 85% are singletons. The sequence was obtained from a man aged 55 to 70 who had recovered from COVID-19. This chain uses TRBV5-6 with TRBJ1-1, with 8 bases matching TRBD1. Sequenced material: peripheral blood. For the CDR3, the DNA is TGTGCCAGCAGCAAAACGACAGGGGTGTACACTGAAGCTTTCTTT. Translation gives CASSKTTGVYTEAFF.